Below are 18 T cell receptor beta chains sequenced from a single sample in a study of spatial heterogeneity in lung cancer. TCRdb passed the 5' RACE reads through MiXCR, listing each CDR3 protein once. The repertoire holds about 78,000 distinct CDR3 sequences, with 8% as singletons. Documented time point: sample taken at primary tumor resection. The material sequenced was PBMCs, taken at surgery. Receptors originate from a male donor with early-stage non-small cell lung cancer.

This clonotype has more than one count but fewer than ten. The chain employs TRBV7-3 and TRBJ1-1; D not resolved. Trimming shortened V by 0 bases and J by 2 bases, and 7 bases separated the two germline ends. The CDR3 totals 14 residues. The germline V gene encodes CDR1 SGHTA and CDR2 FQGTGA. CDR3 region: CASSLTPSNTEAFF. In DNA form, the CDR3 reads TGTGCCAGCAGCTTAACGCCTTCCAACACTGAAGCTTTCTTT.

This clonotype was found many times. The gene calls are TRBV6-2 or TRBV6-3 and TRBJ1-1, with D tentatively TRBD1 (6 bases). The CDR3 loop spans 13 amino acids. With 6 bases removed from V and 3 bases from J, the gap between germline ends came to 11 bases. CDR1 is MNHEY, CDR2 SVGEGT, per germline. CDR3 coding DNA: TGTGCCAGCAGGGACAGAGGGGACACTGAAGCTTTCTTT. Protein product: CASRDRGDTEAFF.

The chain employs TRBV21-1 and TRBJ2-7; TRBD2 is the table's D call, not checked against the DNA. TRBV21-1 represents a pseudogene. The CDR3 runs 20 residues. CDR3 DNA sequence: TGTGCCAGCAGCAAAGCCCCGGGACTAGCGGGAGGGTTCGGCTCCTACGAGCAGTACTTC. The encoded protein is CASSKAPGLAGGFGSYEQYF.

In this sample, this clonotype turned up many times. This chain connects TRBV7-2 to TRBJ2-6; D uncertain. Germline CDR1 and CDR2: SGHTA and FQGNSA. The CDR3 spans 15 residues. V lost 1 base to trimming and J lost 0 bases, with 4 bases between them. CDR3 in DNA: TGTGCCAGCAGCTTAGTCCACTCTGGGGCCAACGTCCTGACTTTC. Encoded protein: CASSLVHSGANVLTF.

This clonotype has only a few counts. The gene calls are TRBV6-6 and TRBJ1-6, with D perhaps TRBD1 (5 bases). Deletions cut 0 bases from V and 9 bases from J, with 12 bases between. The CDR3 totals 15 residues. From germline, CDR1 is MNHNY and CDR2 SVGAGI (reference sequence). The CDR3 DNA reads TGTGCCAGCAGTTACTCACAGCCTCAGGGTTCACCCCTCCACTTT. Translation: CASSYSQPQGSPLHF.

Ten or more counts support this clonotype. The J gene is TRBJ2-1, the V gene TRBV3-1; D is unresolved. The germline V and J ends were trimmed by 2 bases and 6 bases, with 5 bases remaining between them. Germline lookup yields CDR1 LGHDT and CDR2 YNNKEL (reference sequence). This CDR3 is 12 amino acids long. In DNA, the CDR3 is TGTGCCAGCAGCCAACTAGTCAATGAGCAGTTCTTC. Translating it yields CASSQLVNEQFF.

This clonotype showed up just a few times. The V call is TRBV6-5, the J call TRBJ1-1; D possibly corresponds to TRBD1 (5 bases). The CDR3 is made up of 13 amino acids. The ends were cut back, 6 bases at V and 3 bases at J, with 11 bases in the middle. The germline gives CDR1 MNHEY, CDR2 SVGAGI. The CDR3 sequence is CASSPQGYTEAFF. The CDR3 DNA reads TGTGCCAGCAGCCCCCAGGGTTACACTGAAGCTTTCTTT.

This clonotype has just a few counts. This chain uses TRBV20-1 with TRBJ1-2; D is uncertain. The germline V gene has CDR1 DFQATT and CDR2 SNEGSKA (reference sequence). V was pared by 0 bases and J by 4 bases, with 6 bases between. The CDR3 covers 12 residues. The CDR3 bases are TGCAGTGCTAGAGATCAGGTCTATGGCTACACCTTC. Translated, it gives CSARDQVYGYTF.

This clonotype occurred many times. J is TRBJ2-7 and V is TRBV29-1, with D perhaps matching TRBD1 (6 bases). V shed 5 bases and J shed 4 bases, with 15 bases lying between them. The CDR3 sequence is 13 residues long. Germline lookup yields CDR1 SQVTM and CDR2 ANQGSEA. This CDR3 is CSVTGYDPYEQYF. CDR3 DNA sequence: TGCAGCGTTACAGGGTACGACCCTTACGAGCAGTACTTC.

By sample fraction, this clonotype is large. This chain connects TRBV27 to TRBJ2-7; 7 bases fit TRBD2. J lost 2 bases, V lost 4 bases, and 5 bases had no gene match. The germline gives CDR1 MNHEY, CDR2 SMNVEV (reference sequence). The CDR3 covers 14 residues. The CDR3 DNA reads as TGTGCCAGCAGTTCCTTGGGAGGGGCCTACGAGCAGTACTTC. It codes for CASSSLGGAYEQYF.

To note about this clonotype: Just one base apart from a much larger clone, this may be a read error. The rearrangement joins TRBV18 to TRBJ2-5, with D perhaps matching TRBD2 (6 bases). Per germline, CDR1 KGHSH and CDR2 LQKENI. This CDR3 contains 12 residues. The CDR3 region is CVSSPEGTTQYF. In nucleotides, the CDR3 is TGTGTCAGCTCGCCGGAGGGGACGACCCAGTACTTC.

The chain carries TRBV2 and TRBJ1-5; D unresolved. Between the trimmed V and J ends, which lost 8 bases and 2 bases, there was a span of 19 bases. This CDR3 has 16 residues. Germline CDR1 and CDR2: SNHLY and FYNNEI. The DNA for the CDR3 is TGTGCCAGCTCGTGGAGCAGCCACATCGGCAATCAGCCCCAGCATTTT. Amino acid sequence: CASSWSSHIGNQPQHF.

The rearrangement joins TRBV7-9 to TRBJ1-2; 8 positions match TRBD1. CDR3 length: 14 amino acids. Germline lookup yields CDR1 SEHNR and CDR2 FQNEAQ (reference sequence). The ends lost 7 bases at V and 7 bases at J; junction bases unmatched: 11. CDR3 DNA: TGTGCCAGCAACGTGGGACAGGCCTTTGCTGGCTACACCTTC. It is translated as CASNVGQAFAGYTF.

This clonotype was seen many times. J is TRBJ2-7 and V is TRBV29-1; no clear D gene. There are 12 residues in the CDR3. V was clipped by 6 bases and J by 0 bases, with 9 bases between them. Per the germline V gene, CDR1 is SQVTM and CDR2 is ANQGSEA. The CDR3 region is CSVRVISYEQYF. For the CDR3, the DNA is TGCAGCGTCCGAGTTATCTCCTACGAGCAGTACTTC.

The chain combines TRBV20-1 with TRBJ2-3, with a weak D call TRBD1 (5 bases). Germline CDR1 DFQATT, CDR2 SNEGSKA (reference sequence). Trimming left V 0 bases short and J 11 bases short, with 15 bases between. The CDR3 loop spans 13 amino acids. CDR3: CSARDQLTVKQYF. The CDR3 DNA is TGCAGTGCTAGAGATCAATTGACAGTTAAGCAGTATTTT.

This clonotype was detected ten times or more. The chain uses TRBV2 and TRBJ2-7; D not certain. From germline, CDR1 is SNHLY and CDR2 FYNNEI. The ends were cut back, 7 bases at V and 2 bases at J, with 12 bases in the middle. The CDR3 loop spans 13 amino acids. Here the CDR3 reads CASIEKVTYEQYF. CDR3 in DNA: TGTGCCAGCATAGAAAAGGTTACCTACGAGCAGTACTTC.

This clonotype was seen ten or more times. This chain joins TRBV5-6 and TRBJ1-1; D is unclear. The germline V gene encodes CDR1 SGHDT and CDR2 YYEEEE. The CDR3 runs 12 residues. The V gene lost 2 bases and the J gene lost 8 bases, with 10 bases spanning the gap. The CDR3 region has the DNA TGTGCCAGCAGCTTTAACAAAAACGAAGCTTTCTTT. As protein: CASSFNKNEAFF.

In this sample, this clonotype turned up many times. V is TRBV20-1 and J is TRBJ2-1; TRBD2 agrees at 9 bases. Germline CDR1 and CDR2: DFQATT and SNEGSKA (reference sequence). This CDR3 has 17 amino acids. J was trimmed by 2 bases and V by 0 bases; bases with no gene match: 8. CDR3 loop: CSARDSGSGGPYNEQFF. The CDR3, as DNA: TGCAGTGCTAGAGATTCGGGAAGCGGGGGGCCCTACAATGAGCAGTTCTTC.